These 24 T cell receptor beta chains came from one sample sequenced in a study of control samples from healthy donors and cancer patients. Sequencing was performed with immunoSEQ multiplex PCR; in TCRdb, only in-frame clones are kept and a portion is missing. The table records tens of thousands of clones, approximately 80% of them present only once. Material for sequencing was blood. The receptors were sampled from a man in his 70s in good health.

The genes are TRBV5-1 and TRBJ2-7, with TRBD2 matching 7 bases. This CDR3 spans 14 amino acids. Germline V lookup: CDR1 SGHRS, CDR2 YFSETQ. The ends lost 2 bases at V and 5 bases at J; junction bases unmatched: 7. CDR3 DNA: TGCGCCAGCAGCTTCGATACTAGCGCTGACGAGCAGTACTTC. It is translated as CASSFDTSADEQYF. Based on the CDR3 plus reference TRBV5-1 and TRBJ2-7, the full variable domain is KAGVTQTPRYLIKTRGQQVTLSCSPISGHRSVSWYQQTPGQGLQFLFEYFSETQRNKGNFPGRFSGRQFSNSRSEMNVSTLELGDSALYLCASSFDTSADEQYFGPGTRLTVT.

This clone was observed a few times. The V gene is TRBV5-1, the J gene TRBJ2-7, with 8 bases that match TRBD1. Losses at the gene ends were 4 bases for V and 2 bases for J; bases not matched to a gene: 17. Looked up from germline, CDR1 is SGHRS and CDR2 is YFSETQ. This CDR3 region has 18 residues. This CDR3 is CASSTQGQGAFRTYEQYF. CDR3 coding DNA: TGCGCCAGCAGCACCCAGGGGCAGGGGGCATTTAGGACCTACGAGCAGTACTTC.

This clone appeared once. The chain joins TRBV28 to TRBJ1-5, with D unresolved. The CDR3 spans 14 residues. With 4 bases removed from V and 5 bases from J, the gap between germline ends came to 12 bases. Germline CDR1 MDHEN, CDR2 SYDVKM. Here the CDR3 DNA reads TGTGCCAGCAGTTCCGCCGCGGCGGATCAGCCCCAGCATTTT. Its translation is CASSSAAADQPQHF.

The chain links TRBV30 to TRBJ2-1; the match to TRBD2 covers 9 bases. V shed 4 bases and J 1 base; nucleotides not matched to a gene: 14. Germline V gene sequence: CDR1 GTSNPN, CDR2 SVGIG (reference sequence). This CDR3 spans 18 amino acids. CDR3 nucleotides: TGTGCCTGGACAAGCGGGGGGCGCGGGGGATTTTCCTACAATGAGCAGTTCTTC. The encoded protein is CAWTSGGRGGFSYNEQFF. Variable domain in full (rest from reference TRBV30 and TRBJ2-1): SQTIHQWPATLVQPVGSPLSLECTVEGTSNPNLYWYRQAAGRGLQLLFYSVGIGQISSEVPQNLSASRPQDRQFILSSKKLLLSDSGFYLCAWTSGGRGGFSYNEQFFGPGTRLTVL.

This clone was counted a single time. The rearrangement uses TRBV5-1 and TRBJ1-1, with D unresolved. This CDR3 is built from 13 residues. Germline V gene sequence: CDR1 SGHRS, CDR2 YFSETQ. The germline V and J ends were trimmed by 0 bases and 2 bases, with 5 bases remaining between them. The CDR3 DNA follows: TGCGCCAGCAGCTTGGGATCAAACACTGAAGCTTTCTTT. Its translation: CASSLGSNTEAFF.

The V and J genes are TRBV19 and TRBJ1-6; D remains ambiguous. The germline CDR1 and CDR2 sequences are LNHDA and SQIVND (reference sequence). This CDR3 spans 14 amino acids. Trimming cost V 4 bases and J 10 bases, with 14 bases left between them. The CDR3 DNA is TGTGCCAGTAGTAGCGCCAACCTCGGGTCACCCCTCCACTTT. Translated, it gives CASSSANLGSPLHF.

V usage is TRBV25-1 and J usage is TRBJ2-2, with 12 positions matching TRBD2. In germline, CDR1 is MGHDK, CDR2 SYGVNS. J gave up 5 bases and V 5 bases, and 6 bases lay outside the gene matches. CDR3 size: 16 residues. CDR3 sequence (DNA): TGTGCCAGCAGTTCTCCTAGCGGGGGGGATACCGGGGAGCTGTTTTTT. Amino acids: CASSSPSGGDTGELFF.

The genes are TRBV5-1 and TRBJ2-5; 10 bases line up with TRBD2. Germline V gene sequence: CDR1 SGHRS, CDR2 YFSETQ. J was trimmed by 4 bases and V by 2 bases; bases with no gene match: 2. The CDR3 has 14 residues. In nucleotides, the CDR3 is TGCGCCAGCAGCTTAGCGGGAGGGGGAGAGACCCAGTACTTC. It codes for CASSLAGGGETQYF.

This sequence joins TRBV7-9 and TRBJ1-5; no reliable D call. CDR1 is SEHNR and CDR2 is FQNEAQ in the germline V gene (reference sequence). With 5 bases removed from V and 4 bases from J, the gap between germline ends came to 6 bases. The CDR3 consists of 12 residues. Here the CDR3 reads CASSAKNQPQHF. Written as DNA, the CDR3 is TGTGCCAGCAGCGCAAAAAATCAGCCCCAGCATTTT.

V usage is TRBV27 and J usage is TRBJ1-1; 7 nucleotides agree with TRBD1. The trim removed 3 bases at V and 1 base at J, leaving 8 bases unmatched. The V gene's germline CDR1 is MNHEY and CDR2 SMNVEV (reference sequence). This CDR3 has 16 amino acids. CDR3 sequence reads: CASSFVRGQANTEAFF. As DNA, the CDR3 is TGTGCCAGCAGTTTTGTAAGGGGGCAGGCGAACACTGAAGCTTTCTTT.

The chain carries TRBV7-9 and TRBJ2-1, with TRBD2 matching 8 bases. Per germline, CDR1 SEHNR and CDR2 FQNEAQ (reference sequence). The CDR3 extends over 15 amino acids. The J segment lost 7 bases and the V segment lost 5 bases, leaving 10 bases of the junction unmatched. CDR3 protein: CASSLPNGGANEQFF. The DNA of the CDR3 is TGTGCCAGCAGCCTACCCAACGGGGGGGCGAATGAGCAGTTCTTC.

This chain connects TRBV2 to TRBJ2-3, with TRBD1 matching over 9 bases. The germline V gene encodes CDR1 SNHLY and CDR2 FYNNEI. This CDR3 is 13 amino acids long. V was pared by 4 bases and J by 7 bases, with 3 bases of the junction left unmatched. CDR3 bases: TGTGCCAGCAGTGTGACAGGGGGTAATACGCAGTATTTT. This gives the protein CASSVTGGNTQYF.

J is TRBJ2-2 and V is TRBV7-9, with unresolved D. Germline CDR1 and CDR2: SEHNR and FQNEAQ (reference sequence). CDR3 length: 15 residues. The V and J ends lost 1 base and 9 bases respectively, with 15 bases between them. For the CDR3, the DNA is TGTGCCAGCAGCTTAGATTACCCTTTTTTATGGGAGCTGTTTTTT. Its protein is CASSLDYPFLWELFF. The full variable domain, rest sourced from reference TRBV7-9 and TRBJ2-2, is DTGVSQNPRHKITKRGQNVTFRCDPISEHNRLYWYRQTLGQGPEFLTYFQNEAQLEKSRLLSDRFSAERPKGSFSTLEIQRTEQGDSAMYLCASSLDYPFLWELFFGEGSRLTVL.

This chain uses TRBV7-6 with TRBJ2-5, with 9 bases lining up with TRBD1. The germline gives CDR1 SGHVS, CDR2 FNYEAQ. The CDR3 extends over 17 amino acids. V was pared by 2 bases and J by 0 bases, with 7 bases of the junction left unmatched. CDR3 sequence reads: CASSLRPWTGDQETQYF. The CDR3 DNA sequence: TGTGCCAGCAGCTTACGGCCATGGACAGGGGACCAAGAGACCCAGTACTTC.

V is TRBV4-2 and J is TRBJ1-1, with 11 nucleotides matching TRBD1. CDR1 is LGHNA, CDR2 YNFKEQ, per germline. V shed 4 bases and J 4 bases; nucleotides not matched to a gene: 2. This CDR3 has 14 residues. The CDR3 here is CASSLGTGGTEAFF. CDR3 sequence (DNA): TGTGCCAGCAGCCTTGGGACAGGGGGCACTGAAGCTTTCTTT.

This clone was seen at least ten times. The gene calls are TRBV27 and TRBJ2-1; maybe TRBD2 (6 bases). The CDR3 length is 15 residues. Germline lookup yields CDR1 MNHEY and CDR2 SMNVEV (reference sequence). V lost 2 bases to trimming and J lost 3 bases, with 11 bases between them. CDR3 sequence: CASSLGLASYNEQFF. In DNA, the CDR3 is TGTGCCAGCAGTTTAGGGCTAGCGAGCTACAATGAGCAGTTCTTC.

CDR3 in amino acids: CASGSTWTNEKLFF. Here the CDR3 DNA reads TGTGCCAGCGGTTCAACATGGACCAATGAAAAACTGTTTTTT. V usage is TRBV2 and J usage is TRBJ1-4; no definite D call. Germline-derived CDR1 and CDR2 are SNHLY and FYNNEI. This CDR3 spans 14 amino acids. The V gene lost 8 bases and the J gene lost 5 bases, with 15 bases spanning the gap. Full variable domain (rest looked up from reference TRBV2 and TRBJ1-4): EPEVTQTPSHQVTQMGQEVILRCVPISNHLYFYWYRQILGQKVEFLVSFYNNEISEKSEIFDDQFSVERPDGSNFTLKIRSTKLEDSAMYFCASGSTWTNEKLFFGSGTQLSVL.

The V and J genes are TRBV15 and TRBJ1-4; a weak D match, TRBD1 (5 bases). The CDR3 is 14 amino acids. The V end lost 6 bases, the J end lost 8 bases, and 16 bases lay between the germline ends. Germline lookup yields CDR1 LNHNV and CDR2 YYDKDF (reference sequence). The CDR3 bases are TGTGCCACCAGGGCCGGGACCCCGGGGGAAAAACTGTTTTTT. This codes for CATRAGTPGEKLFF.

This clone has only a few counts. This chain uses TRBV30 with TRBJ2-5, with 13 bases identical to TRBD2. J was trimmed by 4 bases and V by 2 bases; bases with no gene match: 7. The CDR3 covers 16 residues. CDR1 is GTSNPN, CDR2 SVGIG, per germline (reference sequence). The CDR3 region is CAWSPGLAGSGETQYF. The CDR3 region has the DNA TGTGCCTGGAGTCCGGGACTAGCGGGATCAGGAGAGACCCAGTACTTC.

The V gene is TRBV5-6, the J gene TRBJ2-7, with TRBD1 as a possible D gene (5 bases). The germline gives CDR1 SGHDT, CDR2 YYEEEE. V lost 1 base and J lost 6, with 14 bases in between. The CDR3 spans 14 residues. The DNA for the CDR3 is TGTGCCAGCAGCTTGTCAGGGTTCCATCGCGAGCAGTACTTC. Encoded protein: CASSLSGFHREQYF.

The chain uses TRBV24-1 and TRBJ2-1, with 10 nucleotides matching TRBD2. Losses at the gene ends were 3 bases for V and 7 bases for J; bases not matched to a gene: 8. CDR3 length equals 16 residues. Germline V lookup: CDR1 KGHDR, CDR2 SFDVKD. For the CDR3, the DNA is TGTGCCACCAGTGATCAGACTAGCGGGCTCTCTAATGAGCAGTTCTTC. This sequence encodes CATSDQTSGLSNEQFF.

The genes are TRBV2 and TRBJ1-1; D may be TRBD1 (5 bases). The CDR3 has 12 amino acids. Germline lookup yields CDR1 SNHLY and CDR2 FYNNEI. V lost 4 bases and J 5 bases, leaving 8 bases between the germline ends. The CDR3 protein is CASSVRGTEAFF. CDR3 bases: TGTGCCAGCAGTGTTAGGGGAACTGAAGCTTTCTTT.

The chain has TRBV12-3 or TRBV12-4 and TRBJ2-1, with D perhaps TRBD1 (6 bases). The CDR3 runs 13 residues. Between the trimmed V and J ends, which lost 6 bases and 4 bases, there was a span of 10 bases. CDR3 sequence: CASRQGQYNEQFF. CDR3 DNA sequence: TGTGCCAGCAGGCAAGGACAGTACAATGAGCAGTTCTTC.

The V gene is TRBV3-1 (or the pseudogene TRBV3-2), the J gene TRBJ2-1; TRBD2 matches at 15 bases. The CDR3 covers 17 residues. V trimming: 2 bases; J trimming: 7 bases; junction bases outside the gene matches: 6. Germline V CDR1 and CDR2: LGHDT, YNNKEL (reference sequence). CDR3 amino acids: CASSQRTSGRGKNEQFF. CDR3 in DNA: TGTGCCAGCAGCCAACGGACTAGCGGGAGGGGAAAAAATGAGCAGTTCTTC.